Listed here are 23 T cell receptor beta chains from one sample, sequenced in a study of blood T cells in healthy people across ages. Together with a sample-barcoded 5' primer, a J-beta primer mix was included in a second PCR lasting about 7 to 11 cycles. MiXCR was run by TCRdb on the 5' RACE reads, yielding one entry per CDR3 protein. The repertoire holds around 1,700,000 distinct CDR3 sequences, with roughly 27% as singletons. Sequences were obtained from blood. The receptor set was obtained from a woman in her twenties or thirties in good health.

J is TRBJ2-3 and V is TRBV12-3 or TRBV12-4; D might be TRBD1 (5 bases). The CDR3 loop spans 14 amino acids. Trimming removed 8 bases from V and 2 bases from J, with 14 bases in between. CDR3 sequence (DNA): TGTGCCAGCCAATTAGGGGCTGACACAGATACGCAGTATTTT. It encodes CASQLGADTDTQYF.

A few counts support this clonotype. The chain employs TRBV7-2 and TRBJ1-5; tentatively, D is TRBD1 (5 bases). The V and J ends lost 5 bases and 0 bases respectively, with 20 bases between them. CDR3 length equals 18 residues. Per the germline V gene, CDR1 is SGHTA and CDR2 is FQGNSA. CDR3 in DNA: TGTGCCAGCAGCGCCGGGCAAATTCGCCAGGGTAGCAATCAGCCCCAGCATTTT. This encodes CASSAGQIRQGSNQPQHF.

In this sample, this clonotype turned up a few times. One end of the junction fails to match germline, which may point to a read error. V gene TRBV12-3 or TRBV12-4 combines with J gene TRBJ2-1, with no clear D. This CDR3 comprises 13 residues. The CDR3 spells CASSLGLKDEQFF. CDR3 nucleotides: TGTGCCAGCAGCTTAGGTCTTAAGGATGAGCAGTTCTTC.

The chain has TRBV11-2 and TRBJ1-1; D not certain. Deletions cut 2 bases from V and 4 bases from J, with 8 bases between. Germline-derived CDR1 and CDR2 are SGHAT and FQNNGV. The CDR3 runs to 13 residues. CDR3 in DNA: TGTGCCAGCAGCTTATCAGCACCCACTGAAGCTTTCTTT. Its protein is CASSLSAPTEAFF. The variable domain in full, completed from reference TRBV11-2 and TRBJ1-1, reads EAGVAQSPRYKIIEKRQSVAFWCNPISGHATLYWYQQILGQGPKLLIQFQNNGVVDDSQLPKDRFSAERLKGVDSTLKIQPAKLEDSAVYLCASSLSAPTEAFFGQGTRLTVV.

This clonotype came up a few times. The CDR3 sequence: CASQSSYNEQFF. CDR3 bases: TGTGCCAGCCAAAGCTCCTACAATGAGCAGTTCTTC. The chain recombines TRBV28 with TRBJ2-1; D remains ambiguous. CDR3 length: 12 amino acids. CDR1 MDHEN and CDR2 SYDVKM come from the germline V gene. Trimming removed 8 bases from V and 0 bases from J, with 5 bases in between.

The J gene is TRBJ2-7, the V gene TRBV5-1; the match to TRBD1 covers 8 bases. The V and J ends lost 0 bases and 2 bases, in that order; junction bases with no gene match: 13. The CDR3 spans 18 residues. Germline V CDR1 and CDR2: SGHRS, YFSETQ. The CDR3 DNA reads as TGCGCCAGCAGCTTGGGAGTATCATGGGACAGGAGGACCTACGAGCAGTACTTC. Protein: CASSLGVSWDRRTYEQYF.

This clonotype was counted a few times. The CDR3 is CSASVQGPLSSYNEQFF. The CDR3 DNA reads as TGCAGTGCTAGTGTTCAGGGCCCTCTTAGCTCCTACAATGAGCAGTTCTTC. V is TRBV20-1 and J is TRBJ2-1; tentative D call: TRBD1 (5 bases). The V end lost 3 bases, the J end lost 0 bases, and 18 bases lay between the germline ends. The CDR3 covers 17 residues. Germline lookup yields CDR1 DFQATT and CDR2 SNEGSKA (reference sequence).

This chain uses TRBV7-9 with TRBJ2-7, with 8 nucleotides matching TRBD1. Gene TRBJ2-5 matches the end of the DNA better, so the J call may be wrong. The CDR3 covers 15 residues. Germline-derived CDR1 and CDR2 are SEHNR and FQNEAQ (reference sequence). The CDR3 DNA follows: TGTGCCAGCAGCGTCTCGCAGGGGGCGAGGGAGACCCAGTACTTC. Protein sequence: CASSVSQGARETQYF.

The chain uses TRBV2 and TRBJ2-3, with 8 bases aligning to TRBD2. The CDR3 sequence is 13 residues long. J lost 11 bases, V lost 8 bases, and 12 bases had no gene match. Germline CDR1 is SNHLY and CDR2 is FYNNEI. CDR3 coding DNA: TGTGCCAGCGGGGCGGGAGGCGGGCCCCTGCAGTATTTT. Its protein product is CASGAGGGPLQYF.

For this clonotype: Its ends do not fully match the called genes, so a read error is possible. V usage is TRBV12-3 or TRBV12-4 and J usage is TRBJ1-1; D might be TRBD1 (5 bases). The CDR3 extends over 12 amino acids. CDR3 sequence reads: CAGSFSGNGAFF. The DNA of the CDR3 is TGTGCCGGCAGTTTCTCAGGGAATGGCGCTTTCTTT.

This CDR3 reads CASSNGPLSYEQYF. CDR3 bases: TGTGCCAGCAGTAACGGGCCCCTCTCCTACGAGCAGTACTTC. The gene calls are TRBV28 and TRBJ2-7; D not certain. This CDR3 is 14 amino acids long. The germline CDR1 and CDR2 sequences are MDHEN and SYDVKM. V was shortened by 5 bases and J by 0 bases, with 11 bases between the two germline ends.

This clonotype was observed a handful of times. The chain carries TRBV30 and TRBJ2-4, with no clear D. Germline values: CDR1 GTSNPN, CDR2 SVGIG (reference sequence). V lost 1 base and J lost 13, with 17 bases in between. This CDR3 has 13 amino acids. The CDR3 coding sequence is TGTGCCTGGAGTGCCAACGGCTACAATGAGCAGTACTTC. Encoded protein: CAWSANGYNEQYF.

This clonotype occurred a few times. A read error may account for a junction end that differs from germline. The chain links TRBV7-9 to TRBJ2-5; D is tentatively TRBD1 or TRBD2 (5 bases each). Germline V gives CDR1 SEHNR, CDR2 FQNEAQ (reference sequence). The CDR3 extends over 12 amino acids. This CDR3 reads CAIRGAKEIQYF. CDR3 nucleotides: TGTGCCATACGAGGGGCCAAAGAGATCCAGTACTTC.

The chain couples TRBV5-1 to TRBJ1-2; 7 bases agree with TRBD1. This CDR3 has 15 residues. CDR1 is SGHRS and CDR2 is YFSETQ in the germline V gene. V gave up 5 bases and J gave up 3 bases; unmatched junction bases: 10. The DNA for the CDR3 is TGCGCCAGCAGAATTCAAACCGGGACAGACTATGGCTACACCTTC. Its translation: CASRIQTGTDYGYTF.

This chain connects TRBV28 to TRBJ2-3; no firm D call. The CDR3 runs 15 residues. Trimming removed 7 bases at V and 1 base at J, with 15 bases between. Per the germline V gene, CDR1 is MDHEN and CDR2 is SYDVKM. The CDR3 coding sequence is TGTGCCAGCAACGACCCGGGCAGTCGCACAGATACGCAGTATTTT. This sequence encodes CASNDPGSRTDTQYF.

The rearrangement links TRBV7-2 to TRBJ2-1; D is perhaps TRBD1 or TRBD2 (5 bases each). Trimming shortened V by 2 bases and J by 10 bases, and 21 bases separated the two germline ends. This CDR3 has 16 amino acids. Germline CDR1 SGHTA, CDR2 FQGNSA. The CDR3 DNA reads TGTGCCAGCAGCTTACAAACCGGGACCCTAGGATACGAGCAGTTCTTC. It specifies CASSLQTGTLGYEQFF.

This clonotype was found a few times. The chain couples TRBV20-1 to TRBJ1-2; 9 bases fit TRBD1. The trim removed 5 bases at V and 3 bases at J, leaving 13 bases unmatched. Germline V gives CDR1 DFQATT, CDR2 SNEGSKA (reference sequence). The CDR3 runs 16 residues. The CDR3, as DNA: TGCAGTGCTGGGGACAGGGCATACAGCAGTGACTATGGCTACACCTTC. This encodes CSAGDRAYSSDYGYTF.

This clonotype was seen more than once but under ten times. This sequence joins TRBV12-3 or TRBV12-4 and TRBJ2-1; 10 positions agree with TRBD1. The CDR3 extends over 16 amino acids. The V gene end was trimmed by 6 bases and the J gene end by 4 bases; junction bases not matched to a gene: 9. The CDR3 DNA sequence: TGTGCCAGCAGCATGACAGGGGGCGCGGGATACAATGAGCAGTTCTTC. Protein sequence: CASSMTGGAGYNEQFF.

As to this clonotype: This clone may be a read error of a much larger clone one base away. The chain links TRBV10-3 to TRBJ2-1, with TRBD2 as a possible D gene (6 bases). CDR1 is ENHRY, CDR2 SYGVKD, per germline. There are 15 residues in the CDR3. The V gene lost 1 base and the J gene lost 10 bases, with 17 bases spanning the gap. CDR3 loop: CAISEYRDSTGEQFF. In DNA form, the CDR3 reads TGTGCCATCAGTGAGTACCGGGACTCCACGGGCGAGCAGTTCTTC.

J is TRBJ2-7 and V is TRBV5-4, with 10 positions matching TRBD2. The J call could be wrong; TRBJ2-5 is a better fit for the DNA end. CDR1 and CDR2 (germline): SGHNT, YYREEE (reference sequence). The CDR3 is 16 amino acids. The chain's CDR3 is CASSSYGERGGKTQYF. The DNA for the CDR3 is TGTGCCAGCAGCTCCTACGGAGAGCGGGGGGGAAAGACCCAGTACTTC.

The chain recombines TRBV7-2 with TRBJ2-1; 8 positions agree with TRBD2. Germline V gene data show CDR1 as SGHTA and CDR2 as FQGNSA. The CDR3 is made up of 15 amino acids. Trimming at V came to 4 bases and at J to 4 bases, leaving 6 bases not matched to a gene. CDR3 protein: CASSSAGGGYNEQFF. The CDR3 DNA reads TGTGCCAGCAGCTCTGCGGGGGGAGGTTACAATGAGCAGTTCTTC.

This clonotype was picked up many times. The chain couples TRBV12-3 or TRBV12-4 to TRBJ2-7, with 10 bases identical to TRBD1. The CDR3 contains 14 residues. V lost 5 bases, J lost 2 bases, and 3 bases stayed unmatched. The CDR3 sequence: CASSVGTGAYEQYF. CDR3 bases: TGTGCCAGCAGTGTCGGGACAGGGGCCTACGAGCAGTACTTC.

The chain uses TRBV3-1 and TRBJ1-3; D remains ambiguous. The germline CDR1 and CDR2 sequences are LGHDT and YNNKEL (reference sequence). Trimming removed 0 bases from V and 4 bases from J, with 10 bases in between. This CDR3 comprises 15 residues. CDR3 in DNA: TGTGCCAGCAGCCAAGATCCCTCTATCGGAAACACCATATATTTT. As protein: CASSQDPSIGNTIYF. Filled out from reference TRBV3-1 and TRBJ1-3, the complete variable domain reads DTAVSQTPKYLVTQMGNDKSIKCEQNLGHDTMYWYKQDSKKFLKIMFSYNNKELIINETVPNRFSPKSPDKAHLNLHINSLELGDSAVYFCASSQDPSIGNTIYFGEGSWLTVV.